These 9 T cell receptor beta chains share one sample of origin, sequenced in a study of T cell changes during pregnancy in multiple sclerosis (dated by TCRdb to the late 2010s). The receptor library was made with the immunoSEQ multiplex PCR assay. TCRdb obtained this table from immuneACCESS and retained in-frame rearrangements with V and J assigned. These tables miss some clones; where compared with another copy, unresolved V genes account for less than half of the shortfall, and the remainder is unexplained. In all, the sample holds approximately 43,000 clones, and 90% of those were seen once. The top ten hold roughly 10% of the sample. The specimen comprised CD8+ T cells from peripheral blood mononuclear cells, sampled in the first trimester of pregnancy. These receptors came from a female donor with multiple sclerosis, enrolled in a pregnancy study.

The chain joins TRBV11-2 to TRBJ2-1; 10 bases fit TRBD2. V gave up 5 bases and J gave up 7 bases; unmatched junction bases: 8. This CDR3 spans 15 amino acids. In germline, CDR1 is SGHAT, CDR2 FQNNGV. The DNA of the CDR3 is TGTGCCAGCAGCCCAAGCGGGAGGGCCGTGAATGAGCAGTTCTTC. This gives the protein CASSPSGRAVNEQFF. Complete variable domain (other parts from reference TRBV11-2 and TRBJ2-1): EAGVAQSPRYKIIEKRQSVAFWCNPISGHATLYWYQQILGQGPKLLIQFQNNGVVDDSQLPKDRFSAERLKGVDSTLKIQPAKLEDSAVYLCASSPSGRAVNEQFFGPGTRLTVL.

The V and J genes are TRBV19 and TRBJ2-7, with a weak D call TRBD1 (6 bases). V was trimmed by 5 bases and J by 6 bases, leaving 17 bases between them. The CDR3 length is 14 residues. Germline V gene sequence: CDR1 LNHDA, CDR2 SQIVND (reference sequence). CDR3 sequence reads: CASSWTAPWGEQYF. The CDR3 DNA follows: TGTGCCAGTAGTTGGACAGCTCCCTGGGGCGAGCAGTACTTC.

This clone has a single count. The chain has TRBV19 and TRBJ1-5; TRBD1 aligns across 9 bases. Germline trimming cut 7 bases from V and 7 bases from J; bases unmatched to any gene: 2. Germline V CDR1 and CDR2: LNHDA, SQIVND (reference sequence). This CDR3 is 12 amino acids long. The CDR3 sequence is CASKTGGQPQHF. The CDR3 coding sequence is TGTGCCAGTAAGACAGGGGGACAGCCCCAGCATTTT.

By its share, this clone is large. This chain joins TRBV5-4 and TRBJ1-2, with TRBD1 matching over 7 bases. The CDR3 has 15 residues. Germline V gives CDR1 SGHNT, CDR2 YYREEE (reference sequence). The trim removed 4 bases at V and 5 bases at J, leaving 11 bases unmatched. The CDR3 DNA reads TGTGCCAGCAGCGACTTAATCAGGGGGGAATATGGCTACACCTTC. As protein: CASSDLIRGEYGYTF.

The gene calls are TRBV6-5 and TRBJ2-3, with 9 bases matching TRBD1. From germline, CDR1 is MNHEY and CDR2 SVGAGI. J was trimmed by 4 bases and V by 6 bases; bases with no gene match: 8. There are 15 residues in the CDR3. The CDR3 DNA is TGTGCCAGCAGCCTACGACAGGGGGGATCAGATACGCAGTATTTT. It translates to CASSLRQGGSDTQYF.

This clone has only a few counts. V usage is TRBV7-9 and J usage is TRBJ1-2; 10 nucleotides agree with TRBD1. Per germline, CDR1 SEHNR and CDR2 FQNEAQ (reference sequence). The CDR3 is 17 amino acids. Trimming cost V 3 bases and J 1 base; bases outside gene matches: 8. This CDR3 reads CASSFPRQGANNYGYTF. In nucleotides, the CDR3 is TGTGCCAGCAGCTTCCCTCGACAGGGGGCCAATAACTATGGCTACACCTTC.

This clone has a handful of counts. The rearrangement joins TRBV19 to TRBJ2-2; 8 nucleotides line up with TRBD2. Trimming at V came to 1 base and at J to 7 bases, leaving 5 bases not matched to a gene. This CDR3 contains 15 residues. Germline loops: CDR1 LNHDA, CDR2 SQIVND (reference sequence). The CDR3 region has the DNA TGTGCCAGTAGTATAGCGGGAGGGCCCTACGGGGAGCTGTTTTTT. This sequence encodes CASSIAGGPYGELFF.

The chain links TRBV30 to TRBJ1-1; the D gene is possibly TRBD1 (6 bases). The CDR3 runs 14 residues. Germline CDR1 and CDR2: GTSNPN and SVGIG (reference sequence). V was shortened by 3 bases and J by 3 bases, with 14 bases between the two germline ends. This chain's CDR3 is CAWRIRGKYTEAFF. As DNA, the CDR3 is TGTGCCTGGAGAATCAGGGGTAAGTACACTGAAGCTTTCTTT.

The table lists this clone with many counts. The chain is built from TRBV6-5 and TRBJ1-1; D not certain. Looked up from germline, CDR1 is MNHEY and CDR2 is SVGAGI. V was shortened by 3 bases and J by 4 bases, with 12 bases between the two germline ends. The CDR3 runs 14 residues. CDR3 nucleotide sequence: TGTGCCAGCAGTTATAGGCAAGGAGGCACTGAAGCTTTCTTT. This translates into CASSYRQGGTEAFF.